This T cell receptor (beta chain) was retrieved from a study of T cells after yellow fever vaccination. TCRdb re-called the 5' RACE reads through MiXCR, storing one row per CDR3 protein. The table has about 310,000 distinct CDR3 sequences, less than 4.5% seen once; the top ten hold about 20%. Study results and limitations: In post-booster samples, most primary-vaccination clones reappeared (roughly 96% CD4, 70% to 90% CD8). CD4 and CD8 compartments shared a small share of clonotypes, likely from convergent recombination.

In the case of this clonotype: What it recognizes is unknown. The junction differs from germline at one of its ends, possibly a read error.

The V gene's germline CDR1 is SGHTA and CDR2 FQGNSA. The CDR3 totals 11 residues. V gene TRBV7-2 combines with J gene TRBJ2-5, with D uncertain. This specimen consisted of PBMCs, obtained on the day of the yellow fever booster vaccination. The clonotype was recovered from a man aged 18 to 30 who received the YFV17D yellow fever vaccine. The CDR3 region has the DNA TGTGCCAGCAGCTTGTTGCTTGACCCCACCTTC. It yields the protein CASSLLLDPTF.